The 20 T cell receptor beta chains presented below share a single source sample, sequenced in a study of blood T cell repertoires in COVID-19. Data came from immunoSEQ multiplex PCR; TCRdb stores just in-frame clones and leaves some out. The repertoire holds a few hundred thousand clones, with just over 85% as singletons. Sequencing was done on a sample of PBMCs or T cells enriched from blood (not recorded which). The receptors derive from a middle-aged man who had recovered from COVID-19.

This chain links TRBV7-3 with TRBJ2-5; D gene unclear. V lost 2 bases and J 1 base, leaving 11 bases between the germline ends. CDR1 and CDR2 from the germline V gene are SGHTA and FQGTGA. This CDR3 spans 15 amino acids. Written as DNA, the CDR3 is TGTGCCAGCAGCTTACGCCCCAGGCCCCAAGAGACCCAGTACTTC. Its protein product is CASSLRPRPQETQYF.

The chain couples TRBV5-4 to TRBJ2-5; the D is unclear. Germline lookup yields CDR1 SGHNT and CDR2 YYREEE (reference sequence). V was clipped by 0 bases and J by 0 bases, with 6 bases between them. This CDR3 region has 14 residues. In DNA, the CDR3 is TGTGCCAGCAGCTTGGGTCGTAACCAAGAGACCCAGTACTTC. Its translation is CASSLGRNQETQYF.

V usage is TRBV18 and J usage is TRBJ1-1; D gene unclear. CDR1 and CDR2 from the germline V gene are KGHSH and LQKENI. Trimming stripped 6 bases from V and 0 bases from J, with 8 bases between. CDR3 length: 13 amino acids. The CDR3: CASSTEMNTEAFF. The CDR3 DNA is TGTGCCAGCTCGACTGAGATGAACACTGAAGCTTTCTTT.

This chain's CDR3 is CSVPPDRGSGVTQYF. In DNA, the CDR3 is TGCAGCGTTCCCCCGGACAGGGGGTCAGGTGTGACCCAGTACTTC. V and J are TRBV29-1 and TRBJ2-5; 10 bases line up with TRBD1. This CDR3 is built from 15 residues. With V trimmed by 5 bases and J by 7 bases, 13 bases remained unmatched. From germline, CDR1 is SQVTM and CDR2 ANQGSEA.

This clone has only a few counts. V is TRBV27 and J is TRBJ2-1; TRBD2 matches at 10 bases. Germline CDR1 reads MNHEY; CDR2 reads SMNVEV (reference sequence). CDR3 size: 18 residues. J lost 8 bases, V lost 1 base, and 14 bases had no gene match. The DNA for the CDR3 is TGTGCCAGCAGTTTATATTGGCCCCCGGCTAGCGGGAGACATGAGCAGTTCTTC. Its protein is CASSLYWPPASGRHEQFF.

The genes are TRBV14 and TRBJ2-2, with D possibly TRBD2 on 6 matching bases. The V gene's germline CDR1 is SGHDN and CDR2 FVKESK. V lost 1 base to trimming and J lost 5 bases, with 8 bases between them. The CDR3 is 14 amino acids. The CDR3 spells CASSQVRGTGELFF. In DNA, the CDR3 is TGTGCCAGCAGCCAAGTTCGGGGGACCGGGGAGCTGTTTTTT.

This chain joins TRBV11-3 and TRBJ2-1; D might be TRBD1 (6 bases). Germline V gives CDR1 SGHNT, CDR2 YENEEA. This CDR3 region has 19 residues. Trimming shortened V by 3 bases and J by 6 bases, and 27 bases separated the two germline ends. The CDR3 bases are TGTGCCAGCAGCTTCCGACAGGACGTGACCCAAACCTGGGGCAATGAGCAGTTCTTC. It yields the protein CASSFRQDVTQTWGNEQFF.

Only a few counts were recorded for this clone. V gene TRBV2 combines with J gene TRBJ1-3; no clear D gene. The ends were cut back, 8 bases at V and 0 bases at J, with 14 bases in the middle. The CDR3 spans 15 residues. Germline V gives CDR1 SNHLY, CDR2 FYNNEI. The CDR3 DNA sequence: TGTGCCAGCGCCAGGCTTTCCGCCTCTGGAAACACCATATATTTT. It is translated as CASARLSASGNTIYF.

Here the CDR3 DNA reads TGTGCCTGGAGCCCAACAGGGTTCACTGAAGCTTTCTTT. It translates to CAWSPTGFTEAFF. The chain uses TRBV30 and TRBJ1-1, with D perhaps matching TRBD1 (6 bases). Trimming left V 3 bases short and J 4 bases short, with 12 bases between. Germline V gene lookup returns CDR1 GTSNPN and CDR2 SVGIG (reference sequence). This CDR3 contains 13 residues.

The genes are TRBV27 and TRBJ1-2, with 8 bases matching TRBD1. In germline, CDR1 is MNHEY, CDR2 SMNVEV (reference sequence). CDR3 length equals 14 residues. Trimming cost V 6 bases and J 11 bases; bases outside gene matches: 14. For the CDR3, the DNA is TGTGCCAGCAGCTTAAAAAGTCCGGGACAGGTATACACCTTC. Its translation: CASSLKSPGQVYTF.

J is TRBJ2-7 and V is TRBV11-1, with D unclear. The germline V gene has CDR1 SGHAT and CDR2 FQDESV (reference sequence). This CDR3 contains 13 residues. The V gene lost 1 base and the J gene lost 3 bases, with 7 bases spanning the gap. The CDR3 reads CASSLGPSYEQYF. CDR3 in DNA: TGTGCCAGCAGCTTAGGTCCTAGCTACGAGCAGTACTTC.

V and J are TRBV11-3 and TRBJ1-1; D is uncertain. CDR1 is SGHNT and CDR2 is YENEEA in the germline V gene. With 1 base removed from V and 13 bases from J, the gap between germline ends came to 10 bases. This CDR3 is built from 11 residues. CDR3 in amino acids: CASSLGGPVFF. The CDR3 DNA is TGTGCCAGCAGCTTAGGAGGTCCGGTTTTCTTT.

The CDR3 protein is CASSLGGTYEQYF. The CDR3 DNA is TGTGCCAGCAGCCTTGGAGGTACCTACGAGCAGTACTTC. The J gene is TRBJ2-7, the V gene TRBV5-4; possible D gene TRBD2, 5 bases. Germline CDR1 is SGHNT and CDR2 is YYREEE (reference sequence). The CDR3 runs 13 residues. V gave up 4 bases and J gave up 2 bases, with 10 bases separating them.

V is TRBV2 and J is TRBJ1-5; 9 positions match TRBD1. Germline CDR1 is SNHLY and CDR2 is FYNNEI. With V trimmed by 6 bases and J by 1 base, 13 bases remained unmatched. The CDR3 totals 18 residues. DNA for the CDR3: TGTGCCAGCAGCCAGTCCCGGGACAGGGCTGAAAGCAATCAGCCCCAGCATTTT. This encodes CASSQSRDRAESNQPQHF.

V is TRBV27 and J is TRBJ2-3, with 8 bases identical to TRBD1. V was clipped by 4 bases and J by 4 bases; unmatched bases: 13. Germline assignment: CDR1 MNHEY and CDR2 SMNVEV (reference sequence). CDR3 length: 17 residues. DNA for the CDR3: TGTGCCAGCAGTTCGTTGGAGGGGACAGGCAACCCAGATACGCAGTATTTT. It codes for CASSSLEGTGNPDTQYF.

V and J are TRBV6-5 and TRBJ1-4; 7 bases are a match to TRBD1. J was trimmed by 7 bases and V by 5 bases; bases with no gene match: 7. In germline, CDR1 is MNHEY, CDR2 SVGAGI. This CDR3 region has 14 residues. The CDR3 nucleotides are TGTGCCAGCAGTCGCCGACAGGGTGGTGAAAAACTGTTTTTT. It codes for CASSRRQGGEKLFF.

V is TRBV7-2 and J is TRBJ2-3, with 8 bases identical to TRBD1. V dropped 6 bases and J dropped 1; count of bases not matched to a gene: 18. The CDR3 extends over 19 amino acids. The germline V gene has CDR1 SGHTA and CDR2 FQGNSA. CDR3 coding DNA: TGTGCCAGCAGAAACAAGGGACAGGCAAATCATGGCGGCACAGATACGCAGTATTTT. Encoded protein: CASRNKGQANHGGTDTQYF.

This clone was found once. CDR3 coding DNA: TGTGCCAGCAGTCTCAGGCCCGGCAGGGCTACAACCTACGAGCAGTACTTC. Residues: CASSLRPGRATTYEQYF. The rearrangement joins TRBV27 to TRBJ2-7, with D possibly TRBD1 on 5 matching bases. Germline assignment: CDR1 MNHEY and CDR2 SMNVEV (reference sequence). The germline V and J ends were trimmed by 5 bases and 2 bases, with 22 bases remaining between them. The CDR3 contains 17 residues.

The chain recombines TRBV7-2 with TRBJ2-2; no clear D. CDR1 and CDR2 from the germline V gene are SGHTA and FQGNSA. The CDR3 runs 12 residues. V dropped 5 bases and J dropped 6 bases, with 7 bases sitting between them. CDR3 bases: TGTGCCAGCAGCCGAGGAGCCGGGGAGCTGTTTTTT. Its protein product is CASSRGAGELFF.

The chain recombines TRBV9 with TRBJ1-2, with 9 bases identical to TRBD1. The CDR3 is 16 residues long. Germline V gene sequence: CDR1 SGDLS, CDR2 YYNGEE. Unmatched junction bases numbered 10, after V lost 3 bases and J lost 4 bases. In nucleotides, the CDR3 is TGTGCCAGCAGCGCTACTTCCCCACAGGGGGCCTATGGCTACACCTTC. This sequence encodes CASSATSPQGAYGYTF.